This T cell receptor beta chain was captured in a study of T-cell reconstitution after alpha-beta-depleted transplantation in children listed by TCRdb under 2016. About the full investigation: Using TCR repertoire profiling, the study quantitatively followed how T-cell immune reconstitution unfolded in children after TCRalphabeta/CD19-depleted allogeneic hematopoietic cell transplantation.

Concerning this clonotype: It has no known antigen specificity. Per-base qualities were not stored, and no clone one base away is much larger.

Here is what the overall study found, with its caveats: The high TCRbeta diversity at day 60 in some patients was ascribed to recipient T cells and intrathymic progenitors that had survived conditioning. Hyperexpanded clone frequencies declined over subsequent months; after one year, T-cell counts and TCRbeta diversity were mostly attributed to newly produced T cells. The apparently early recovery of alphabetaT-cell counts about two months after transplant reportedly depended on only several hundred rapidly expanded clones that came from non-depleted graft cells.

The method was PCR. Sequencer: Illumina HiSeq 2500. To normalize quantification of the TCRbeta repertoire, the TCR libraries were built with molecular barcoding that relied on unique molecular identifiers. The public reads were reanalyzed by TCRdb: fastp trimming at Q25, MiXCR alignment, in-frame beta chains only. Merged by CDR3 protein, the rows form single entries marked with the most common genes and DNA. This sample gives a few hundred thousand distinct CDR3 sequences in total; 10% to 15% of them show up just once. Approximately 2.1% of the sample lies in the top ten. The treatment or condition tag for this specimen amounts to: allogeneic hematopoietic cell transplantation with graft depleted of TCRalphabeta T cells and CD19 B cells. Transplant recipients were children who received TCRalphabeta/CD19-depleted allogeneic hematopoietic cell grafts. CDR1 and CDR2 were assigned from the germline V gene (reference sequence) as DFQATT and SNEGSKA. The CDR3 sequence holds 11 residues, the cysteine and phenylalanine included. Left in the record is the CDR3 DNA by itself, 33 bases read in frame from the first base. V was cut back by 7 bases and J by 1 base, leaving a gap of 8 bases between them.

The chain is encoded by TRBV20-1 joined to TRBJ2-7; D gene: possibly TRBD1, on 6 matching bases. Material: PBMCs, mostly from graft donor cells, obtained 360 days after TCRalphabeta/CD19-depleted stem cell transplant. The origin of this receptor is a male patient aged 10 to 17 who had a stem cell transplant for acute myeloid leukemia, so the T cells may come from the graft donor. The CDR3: CSVDRSYEQYF. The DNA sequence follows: TGCAGTGTTGACAGGTCCTACGAGCAGTACTTC.